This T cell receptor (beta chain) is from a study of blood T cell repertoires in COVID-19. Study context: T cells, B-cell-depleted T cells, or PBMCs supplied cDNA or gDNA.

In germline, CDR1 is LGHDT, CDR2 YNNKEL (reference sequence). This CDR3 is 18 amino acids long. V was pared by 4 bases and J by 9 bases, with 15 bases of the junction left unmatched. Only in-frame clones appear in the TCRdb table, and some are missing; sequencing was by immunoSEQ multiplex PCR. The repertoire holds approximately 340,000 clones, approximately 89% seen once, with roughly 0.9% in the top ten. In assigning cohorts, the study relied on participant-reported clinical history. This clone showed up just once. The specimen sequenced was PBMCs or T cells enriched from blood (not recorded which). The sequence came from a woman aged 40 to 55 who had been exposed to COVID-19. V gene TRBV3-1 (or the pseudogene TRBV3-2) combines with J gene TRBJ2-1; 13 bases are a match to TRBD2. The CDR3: CASSPRPGLAGRLGEQFF. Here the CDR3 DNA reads TGTGCCAGCAGCCCTCGGCCGGGACTAGCGGGGAGGTTGGGTGAGCAGTTCTTC.